This T cell receptor beta chain was retrieved from a study of cytotoxic CD8 clonotypes in ibrutinib-treated CLL. Study-wide context: Response samples were obtained once patients had received a median around 12 months of treatment, range 6 to 36. Mean per-sample yields comprised about 250,000 productive templates and roughly 86,000 productive rearrangements. Study conclusions and caveats: At the start, clonality exceeded age-matched healthy donors and followed circulating CD8+ T-cell counts.

CDR1 and CDR2 (germline): WSHSY, SAAADI. The CDR3 has 12 residues. V lost 7 bases, J lost 5 bases, and 4 bases stayed unmatched. This clone was picked up one time. Its cognate antigen is unknown. Measured with immunoSEQ multiplex PCR; TCRdb has only the in-frame clones, and not every one. The table lists approximately 350,000 clones, roughly two thirds of them singletons. This chain uses TRBV10-2 with TRBJ2-7; the match to TRBD1 covers 8 bases. This specimen consisted of PBMCs, obtained after 36 months of ibrutinib treatment. The source is a human donor with chronic lymphocytic leukemia. CDR3 DNA sequence: TGCGCCAGCACCAGGACAGGGAACGAGCAGTACTTC. The encoded protein is CASTRTGNEQYF.